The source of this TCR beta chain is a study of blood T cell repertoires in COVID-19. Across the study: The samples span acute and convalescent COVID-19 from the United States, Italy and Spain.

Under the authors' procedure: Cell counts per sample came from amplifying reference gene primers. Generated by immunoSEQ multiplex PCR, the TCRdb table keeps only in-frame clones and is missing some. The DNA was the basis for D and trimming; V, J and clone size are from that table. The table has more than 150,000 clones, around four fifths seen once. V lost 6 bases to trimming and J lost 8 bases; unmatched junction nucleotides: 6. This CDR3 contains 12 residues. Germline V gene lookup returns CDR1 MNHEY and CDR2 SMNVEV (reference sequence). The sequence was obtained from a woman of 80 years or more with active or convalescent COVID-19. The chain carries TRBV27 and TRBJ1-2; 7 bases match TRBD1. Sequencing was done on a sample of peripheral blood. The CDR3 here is CASSLRGKGYTF. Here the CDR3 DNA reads TGTGCCAGCAGCCTCAGGGGGAAGGGCTACACCTTC.